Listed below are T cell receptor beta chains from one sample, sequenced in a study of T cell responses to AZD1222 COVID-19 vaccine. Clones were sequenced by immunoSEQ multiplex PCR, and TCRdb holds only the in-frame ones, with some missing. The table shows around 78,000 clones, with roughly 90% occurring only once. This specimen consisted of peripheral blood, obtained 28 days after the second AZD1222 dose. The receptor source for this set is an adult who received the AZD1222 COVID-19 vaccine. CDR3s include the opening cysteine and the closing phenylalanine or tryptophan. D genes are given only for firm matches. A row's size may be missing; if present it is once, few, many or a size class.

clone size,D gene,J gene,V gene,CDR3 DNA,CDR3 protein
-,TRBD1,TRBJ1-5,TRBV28,TGTGCCAGCAGTCGGACAGGGGGTGGGCAGCCCCAGCATTTT,CASSRTGGGQPQHF
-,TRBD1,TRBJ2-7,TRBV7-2,TGTGCCAGCCGACCGGGACAGAGCTCCTACGAGCAGTACTTC,CASRPGQSSYEQYF
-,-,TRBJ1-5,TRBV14,TGTGCCCGCAAGGGTGCCCTCAATCAGCCCCAGCATTTT,CARKGALNQPQHF
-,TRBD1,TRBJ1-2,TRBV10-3,TGTGCCATCAGCCCAGGACAGGTTTATGGCTACACCTTC,CAISPGQVYGYTF
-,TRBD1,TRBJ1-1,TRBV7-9,TGTGCCAGCAGCCGCTCCGGGACAGGGAGCACTGAAGCTTTCTTT,CASSRSGTGSTEAFF
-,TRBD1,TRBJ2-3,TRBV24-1,TGTGCCACCAGTGTGGGACAGGGAACGGTCGCAGATACGCAGTATTTT,CATSVGQGTVADTQYF
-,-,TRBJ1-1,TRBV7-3,TGTGCCAGCAGCGGAGGGCGGGGCACTGAAGCTTTCTTT,CASSGGRGTEAFF
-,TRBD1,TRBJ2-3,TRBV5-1,TGCGCCAGCAGCTTGGTGGGGACAGGCACAGATACGCAGTATTTT,CASSLVGTGTDTQYF
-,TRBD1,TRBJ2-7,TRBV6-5,TGTGCCAGCAGTTACCCGACAGGGACCTACGAGCAGTACTTC,CASSYPTGTYEQYF
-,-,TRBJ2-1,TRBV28,TGTGCCAGCAGTATAGCCATCCAGGAGCAGTTCTTC,CASSIAIQEQFF
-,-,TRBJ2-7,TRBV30,TGTGCCTGGAGCCGACAGTACCCCAGACGCCCATTCTCCTACGAGCAGTACTTC,CAWSRQYPRRPFSYEQYF
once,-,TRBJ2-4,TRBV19,TGTGCCAGTAGTACGGGAACCCTCAGGGTGCGAGGGGCCAAAAACATTCAGTACTTC,CASSTGTLRVRGAKNIQYF
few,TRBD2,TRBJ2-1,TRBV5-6,TGTGCCAGCAGATCGGGAGGCCGCTCCTACAATGAGCAGTTCTTC,CASRSGGRSYNEQFF
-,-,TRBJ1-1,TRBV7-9,TGTGCCAGCAGCAGGGGGACATTGAACACTGAAGCTTTCTTT,CASSRGTLNTEAFF
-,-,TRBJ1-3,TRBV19,TGTGCCAGTAGTCCCCCTGACCCTGGAAACACCATATATTTT,CASSPPDPGNTIYF
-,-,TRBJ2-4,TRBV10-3,TGTGCCATCAGTGAGTTGAGGGCCCAGGGCAAAAACATTCAGTACTTC,CAISELRAQGKNIQYF
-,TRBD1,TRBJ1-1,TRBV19,TGTGCCACCACGACCCCGGGACAGATGAACACTGAAGCTTTCTTT,CATTTPGQMNTEAFF
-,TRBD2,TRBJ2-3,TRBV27,TGTGCCAGCAGTTTGGTGAGCGGGATGAGCACAGATACGCAGTATTTT,CASSLVSGMSTDTQYF
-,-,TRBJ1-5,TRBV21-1,TGTGCCAGCAGCAAAGCGGATCCTTCATACAATCAGCCCCAGCATTTT,CASSKADPSYNQPQHF
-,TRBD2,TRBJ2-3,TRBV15,TGTGCCACCAGCAGAGATATACTAGCGGGGCACACTACAGATACGCAGTATTTT,CATSRDILAGHTTDTQYF
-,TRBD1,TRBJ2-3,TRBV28,TGTGCCAGCACCGGGACAGGGGGCGCGAGTACGCAGTATTTT,CASTGTGGASTQYF
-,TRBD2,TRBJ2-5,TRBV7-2,TGTGCCAGCAGCCCAGGCGGGAGACAAGAGACCCAGTACTTC,CASSPGGRQETQYF
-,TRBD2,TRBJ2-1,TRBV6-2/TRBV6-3,TGTGCCAGCAGTTACTCGACCAGCGGGGGTTACAATGAGCAGTTCTTC,CASSYSTSGGYNEQFF
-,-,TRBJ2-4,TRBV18,TGTGCCAGCTCACCACTCCCCCACAGGGAGTCTCTGTACTTC,CASSPLPHRESLYF
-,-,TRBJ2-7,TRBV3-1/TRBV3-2,TGTGCCAGCAGCCCCTCGACGACAGGTACCTACGAGCAGTACTTC,CASSPSTTGTYEQYF
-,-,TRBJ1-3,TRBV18,TGTGCCAGCTCACCACAAGCAGGGAGGTCTTCTGGAAACACCATATATTTT,CASSPQAGRSSGNTIYF
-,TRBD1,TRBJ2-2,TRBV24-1,TGTGCCACCAGTGATGGACAGGGAACGAACACCGGGGAGCTGTTTTTT,CATSDGQGTNTGELFF
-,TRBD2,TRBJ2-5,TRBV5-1,TGCGCCAGCAGCGTTAGCGGGGGGCCCCTCTTAGGGACCCAGTACTTC,CASSVSGGPLLGTQYF
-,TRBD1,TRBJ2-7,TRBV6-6,TGTGCCAGCAGTGACAGGGACCACGAGCAGTACTTC,CASSDRDHEQYF
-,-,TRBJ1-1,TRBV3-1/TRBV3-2,TGTGCCAGCAGCCAAGATTCGATGACCGCAAGGGCTGAAGCTTTCTTT,CASSQDSMTARAEAFF
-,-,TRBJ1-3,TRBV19,TGTGCCAGCCACCCATCTCGATCTGGAAACACCATATATTTT,CASHPSRSGNTIYF
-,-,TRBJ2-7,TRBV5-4,TGTGCCAGCAGCCCGCCAGGTGGGGTCACCTACGAGCAGTACTTC,CASSPPGGVTYEQYF
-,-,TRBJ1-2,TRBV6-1,TGTGCCAGCAGTGAAGTTGGGAACTATGGCTACACCTTC,CASSEVGNYGYTF
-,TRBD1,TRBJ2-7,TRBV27,TGTGCCAGCAGCCCTCAGGACAGGCGCGGCGAGCAGTACTTC,CASSPQDRRGEQYF
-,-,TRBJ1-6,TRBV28,TGTGCCAGCAGCCCCATCTTCAGGGGCTTCTATAATTCACCCCTCCACTTT,CASSPIFRGFYNSPLHF
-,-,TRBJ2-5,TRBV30,TGTGCCTGGAGTGTAGGGGGGGGGACTGAGACCCAGTACTTC,CAWSVGGGTETQYF
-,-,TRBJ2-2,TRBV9,TGTGCCAGCAGCGTAGATCGGAGGGCCGGGGAGCTGTTTTTT,CASSVDRRAGELFF
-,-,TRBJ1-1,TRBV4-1,TGCGCCAGCAGCCACGCGGACACCCTGAACACTGAAGCTTTCTTT,CASSHADTLNTEAFF
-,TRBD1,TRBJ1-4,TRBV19,TGTGCCAGTGGACAGGGGGCAACTAATGAAAAACTGTTTTTT,CASGQGATNEKLFF
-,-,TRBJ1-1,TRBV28,TGTGCCAGCAGTTACCGGACGGGCTGGTTGGCTGAAGCTTTCTTT,CASSYRTGWLAEAFF
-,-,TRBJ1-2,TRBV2,TGTGCCAGCAGGGCGGGGGCGGATGGCTACACCTTC,CASRAGADGYTF
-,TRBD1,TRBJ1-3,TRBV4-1,TGCGCCAGCAGCCAAGTCGGCGCAGGGGGCTCTGGAAACACCATATATTTT,CASSQVGAGGSGNTIYF
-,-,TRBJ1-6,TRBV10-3,TGTGCCATCAAGAACTCCACCGGGACCTCACCCCTCCACTTT,CAIKNSTGTSPLHF
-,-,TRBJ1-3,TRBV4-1,TGCGCCAGCAGCCAAGAGGGGGCCCAAAGATCTGGAAACACCATATATTTT,CASSQEGAQRSGNTIYF
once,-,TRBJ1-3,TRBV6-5,TGTGCCAGCAGATCACAGTTCCGCTCTGGAAACACCATATATTTT,CASRSQFRSGNTIYF
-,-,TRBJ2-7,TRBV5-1,TGCGCCAGCAGCTTGGAGCAGGACCCCTACGAGCAGTACTTC,CASSLEQDPYEQYF
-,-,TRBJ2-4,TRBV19,TGTGCCAGTAGTGAACCCGGGGGAAACATTCAGTACTTC,CASSEPGGNIQYF
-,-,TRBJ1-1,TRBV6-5,TGTGCCAGCAGTTACTCGAACACTGAAGCTTTCTTT,CASSYSNTEAFF
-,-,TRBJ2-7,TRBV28,TGTGCCAGCAGCCTAGAGTCGCTCACTACCTACGAGCAGTACTTC,CASSLESLTTYEQYF
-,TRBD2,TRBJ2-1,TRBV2,TGTGCCAGCAGTCTGGCGGGGGGCGAGCAGTTCTTC,CASSLAGGEQFF
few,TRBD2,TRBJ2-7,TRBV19,TGTGCCAGTAGTATAGCCCATCGACTAGCGGGGGATCGTCGGTACGAGCAGTACTTC,CASSIAHRLAGDRRYEQYF
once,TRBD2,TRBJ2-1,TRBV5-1,TGCGCCAGCAGCTCCGGACTAGCGGGGGGACAAAATGAGCAGTTCTTC,CASSSGLAGGQNEQFF